These 3 T cell receptor beta chains share one sample of origin, sequenced in a study of blood T cell repertoires in COVID-19. The assay was immunoSEQ multiplex PCR, and TCRdb's table has in-frame clones only and misses some. This table has 200,000 to 250,000 clones, 86% appearing once. Sequenced sample: peripheral blood. These receptors all stem from a young man who had recovered from COVID-19.

V is TRBV7-9 and J is TRBJ1-5; D gene ambiguous. Deletions cut 1 base from V and 2 bases from J, with 9 bases between. The germline CDR1 and CDR2 sequences are SEHNR and FQNEAQ (reference sequence). The CDR3 consists of 15 residues. CDR3 sequence reads: CASSLVASGNQPQHF. The CDR3 DNA is TGTGCCAGCAGCTTAGTAGCTTCCGGCAATCAGCCCCAGCATTTT.

The gene calls are TRBV25-1 and TRBJ2-1; tentative D call: TRBD1 (6 bases). CDR3 length: 13 amino acids. CDR1 is MGHDK and CDR2 is SYGVNS in the germline V gene. Trimming removed 10 bases at V and 1 base at J, with 11 bases between. CDR3 nucleotide sequence: TGTGCCACCGGCGGACAGTCCTACAATGAGCAGTTCTTC. Its protein product is CATGGQSYNEQFF.

This clone has a single count. The chain employs TRBV27 and TRBJ2-5, with TRBD1 matching over 8 bases. Germline V gene lookup returns CDR1 MNHEY and CDR2 SMNVEV (reference sequence). The V gene end was trimmed by 6 bases and the J gene end by 1 base; junction bases not matched to a gene: 4. This CDR3 has 14 amino acids. The CDR3 is CASSWTGPQETQYF. For the CDR3, the DNA is TGTGCCAGCAGCTGGACAGGGCCCCAAGAGACCCAGTACTTC.